A single sample is the source of the 26 T cell receptor beta chains below, sequenced in a study of early T cells in non-severe SARS-CoV-2 infection. Using its own MiXCR run on the 5' RACE reads, TCRdb lists one record per CDR3 protein. This sample yields over 30,000 distinct CDR3 sequences, of which over 4.5% are seen a single time; roughly 14% belongs to the top ten. Sequenced: whole blood. The receptors come from an adult who was a healthcare worker with PCR-confirmed SARS-CoV-2 infection or an uninfected control (not recorded which).

This clonotype was recorded many times. The chain has TRBV9 and TRBJ2-5; TRBD1 aligns across 8 bases. This CDR3 has 16 residues. J was trimmed by 3 bases and V by 0 bases; bases with no gene match: 7. Germline assignment: CDR1 SGDLS and CDR2 YYNGEE. The CDR3 coding sequence is TGTGCCAGCAGCGTAGCCCTGGCAGGGGGCGAAGAGACCCAGTACTTC. Protein product: CASSVALAGGEETQYF.

Many counts were recorded for this clonotype. The CDR3 is CASSPTAVGRNTGELFF. CDR3 DNA sequence: TGTGCCAGCAGCCCCACCGCGGTTGGTCGGAACACCGGGGAGCTGTTTTTT. This sequence joins TRBV7-6 and TRBJ2-2, with unresolved D. Between the trimmed V and J ends, which lost 5 bases and 1 base, there was a span of 17 bases. CDR1 and CDR2 from the germline V gene are SGHVS and FNYEAQ. The CDR3 spans 17 residues.

The CDR3 here is CASSPYKGTGELFF. DNA of the CDR3: TGTGCCAGCTCACCATATAAGGGAACCGGGGAGCTGTTTTTT. V usage is TRBV18 and J usage is TRBJ2-2; no clear D gene. V was shortened by 2 bases and J by 5 bases, with 9 bases between the two germline ends. The CDR3 has 14 amino acids. The germline V gene has CDR1 KGHSH and CDR2 LQKENI.

The rearrangement links TRBV7-6 to TRBJ2-4; the D gene is possibly TRBD1 (5 bases). The V end lost 3 bases, the J end lost 9 bases, and 18 bases lay between the germline ends. The CDR3 has 15 residues. Germline values: CDR1 SGHVS, CDR2 FNYEAQ. The CDR3 DNA reads as TGTGCCAGCAGCTTGGCCACCCCGGGTCAGGGCATTCAGTACTTC. As protein: CASSLATPGQGIQYF. Drawing the rest from reference TRBV7-6 and TRBJ2-4, the complete variable domain is GAGVSQSPRYKVTKRGQDVALRCDPISGHVSLYWYRQALGQGPEFLTYFNYEAQQDKSGLPNDRFSAERPEGSISTLTIQRTEQRDSAMYRCASSLATPGQGIQYFGAGTRLSVL.

The table lists this clonotype with a few counts. The chain combines TRBV6-4 with TRBJ2-1, with TRBD1 matching 7 bases. V lost 2 bases and J lost 4; bases outside the gene matches: 5. CDR1 and CDR2 from the germline V gene are MRHNA and SNTAGT. The CDR3 extends over 15 amino acids. CDR3 protein: CASSDGGQTYNEQFF. The CDR3 bases are TGTGCCAGCAGTGACGGGGGACAGACATACAATGAGCAGTTCTTC.

This clonotype has a count of ten or more. The chain joins TRBV6-5 to TRBJ2-1, with 9 bases lining up with TRBD1. With V trimmed by 2 bases and J by 7 bases, 6 bases remained unmatched. The CDR3 length is 15 residues. Looked up from germline, CDR1 is MNHEY and CDR2 is SVGAGI. The CDR3: CASSYGTGTRNEQFF. DNA for the CDR3: TGTGCCAGCAGTTACGGGACAGGGACGAGGAATGAGCAGTTCTTC.

The chain joins TRBV6-2 or TRBV6-3 to TRBJ1-6; D call uncertain. Germline loops: CDR1 MNHEY, CDR2 SVGEGT. The CDR3 runs 18 residues. V dropped 0 bases and J dropped 0 bases, with 12 bases sitting between them. Here the CDR3 reads CASSYSSGGSSYNSPLHF. The CDR3 DNA follows: TGTGCCAGCAGTTACTCGAGCGGCGGAAGCTCCTATAATTCACCCCTCCACTTT.

This clonotype showed up just a few times. This chain links TRBV19 with TRBJ1-1; D is uncertain. Germline V gene lookup returns CDR1 LNHDA and CDR2 SQIVND (reference sequence). The CDR3 length is 13 residues. Trimming shortened V by 6 bases and J by 6 bases, and 14 bases separated the two germline ends. The DNA for the CDR3 is TGTGCCAGTAGATTTCGGGGTCTCGCTGAAGCTTTCTTT. Its translation is CASRFRGLAEAFF. Together with reference TRBV19 and TRBJ1-1, the CDR3 gives the full variable domain: DGGITQSPKYLFRKEGQNVTLSCEQNLNHDAMYWYRQDPGQGLRLIYYSQIVNDFQKGDIAEGYSVSREKKESFPLTVTSAQKNPTAFYLCASRFRGLAEAFFGQGTRLTVV.

Many counts were recorded for this clonotype. The V and J genes are TRBV27 and TRBJ2-7; either TRBD1 or TRBD2 may supply D (6 bases each). V was shortened by 3 bases and J by 5 bases, with 20 bases between the two germline ends. The CDR3 spans 16 residues. Germline V gene data show CDR1 as MNHEY and CDR2 as SMNVEV (reference sequence). CDR3 amino acids: CASSFSPGAQLDEQYF. The DNA for the CDR3 is TGTGCCAGCAGTTTCTCCCCGGGGGCCCAACTAGACGAGCAGTACTTC.

This clonotype was counted ten times or more. The chain joins TRBV6-6 to TRBJ2-5; 9 positions match TRBD2. V lost 2 bases to trimming and J lost 1 base; unmatched junction nucleotides: 5. This CDR3 has 16 amino acids. Per the germline V gene, CDR1 is MNHNY and CDR2 is SVGAGI (reference sequence). The CDR3 spells CASSYDRTSVQETQYF. The CDR3 region has the DNA TGTGCCAGCAGTTACGACAGGACTAGCGTCCAAGAGACCCAGTACTTC.

This clonotype was observed at least ten times. The J gene is TRBJ1-3, the V gene TRBV18, with D possibly TRBD1 on 6 matching bases. V lost 2 bases and J 0 bases, leaving 17 bases between the germline ends. This CDR3 spans 18 amino acids. In germline, CDR1 is KGHSH, CDR2 LQKENI. CDR3 sequence: CASSPRRGGQISGNTIYF. CDR3 DNA sequence: TGTGCCAGCTCACCAAGAAGGGGAGGACAGATCTCTGGAAACACCATATATTTT.

This clonotype was detected a few times. This chain joins TRBV6-6 and TRBJ2-1, with D possibly matching TRBD2 (5 bases). The CDR3 covers 17 residues. The germline CDR1 and CDR2 sequences are MNHNY and SVGAGI (reference sequence). Trimming took 0 bases from V and 8 from J, leaving 20 bases between them. The CDR3 loop reads CASSYSNRVTGSYEQFF. In DNA, the CDR3 is TGTGCCAGCAGTTACTCGAATAGGGTGACGGGGAGTTATGAGCAGTTCTTC.

This clonotype was counted between two and nine times. J is TRBJ2-5 and V is TRBV4-3; D is undetermined. CDR3 length: 12 residues. Germline values: CDR1 LGHNA, CDR2 YSLEER. V was cut by 2 bases and J by 4 bases, with 5 bases left in between. The chain's CDR3 is CASSQMGETQYF. The CDR3 coding sequence is TGCGCCAGCAGCCAAATGGGAGAGACCCAGTACTTC.

Worth noting for this clonotype: This may be a read error, as it is one base from a much larger clone. The gene calls are TRBV12-3 or TRBV12-4 and TRBJ2-1, with D possibly being TRBD1 or TRBD2 (6 bases each). This CDR3 spans 15 amino acids. The V and J ends lost 2 bases and 5 bases respectively, with 13 bases between them. The CDR3: CASSLLGGGDNEQFF. The CDR3, as DNA: TGTGCCAGCAGTTTACTAGGGGGAGGAGACAATGAGCAGTTCTTC.

This chain connects TRBV7-8 to TRBJ2-1; the match to TRBD2 covers 13 bases. The CDR3 has 15 residues. Germline V gene data show CDR1 as SGHVS and CDR2 as FQNEAQ. J gave up 10 bases and V 5 bases, and 8 bases lay outside the gene matches. CDR3: CASSKTSGGRLEQFF. The CDR3 DNA reads as TGTGCCAGCAGCAAGACTAGCGGGGGGAGGTTAGAGCAGTTCTTC.

The rearrangement uses TRBV23-1 and TRBJ2-2, with a possible D match to TRBD2 (6 bases). TRBV23-1 is an ORF; its function is uncertain. Trimming cost V 8 bases and J 4 bases, with 14 bases left between them. The CDR3 contains 14 residues. The CDR3 reads CASEEQGGTGELFF. The CDR3 region has the DNA TGCGCCAGCGAGGAGCAGGGAGGCACCGGGGAGCTGTTTTTT.

In its sample, this clonotype was seen a few times. The rearrangement uses TRBV30 and TRBJ1-2; no reliable D call. V lost 0 bases and J 5 bases, leaving 13 bases between the germline ends. Germline CDR1 GTSNPN, CDR2 SVGIG (reference sequence). CDR3 length equals 14 residues. CDR3 in amino acids: CAWSVGRTSYGYTF. Here the CDR3 DNA reads TGTGCCTGGAGTGTAGGCCGGACGAGTTATGGCTACACCTTC.

This clonotype appeared many times. The V gene is TRBV20-1, the J gene TRBJ2-1; D unclear. Germline CDR1 and CDR2: DFQATT and SNEGSKA (reference sequence). This CDR3 is built from 13 residues. V lost 3 bases and J 7 bases, leaving 13 bases between the germline ends. The CDR3 here is CSARGGDWNEQFF. CDR3 nucleotides: TGCAGTGCTAGGGGTGGGGATTGGAATGAGCAGTTCTTC.

This clonotype was picked up a small number of times. The gene calls are TRBV7-2 and TRBJ1-4; D unresolved. CDR3 length equals 14 residues. The V end lost 2 bases, the J end lost 0 bases, and 4 bases lay between the germline ends. Looked up from germline, CDR1 is SGHTA and CDR2 is FQGNSA. Here the CDR3 reads CASSLQPTNEKLFF. Written as DNA, the CDR3 is TGTGCCAGCAGCTTACAGCCAACTAATGAAAAACTGTTTTTT.

The V and J genes are TRBV29-1 and TRBJ2-2; no clear D gene. V gave up 7 bases and J gave up 2 bases, with 8 bases separating them. The germline V gene encodes CDR1 SQVTM and CDR2 ANQGSEA. The CDR3 extends over 12 amino acids. Here the CDR3 DNA reads TGCAGCGCCTTCAGTAACACCGGGGAGCTGTTTTTT. It is translated as CSAFSNTGELFF.

This clonotype was detected ten times or more. The J gene is TRBJ2-1, the V gene TRBV7-9; unclear D gene. V gave up 5 bases and J gave up 4 bases, with 9 bases separating them. Germline CDR1 SEHNR, CDR2 FQNEAQ (reference sequence). The CDR3 runs to 13 residues. The CDR3 is CASSQTEYNEQFF. The CDR3 DNA follows: TGTGCCAGCAGCCAGACGGAGTACAATGAGCAGTTCTTC.

V is TRBV6-5 and J is TRBJ2-3, with 9 positions matching TRBD2. The CDR3 contains 16 residues. V lost 6 bases and J lost 2; bases outside the gene matches: 9. Germline V gene sequence: CDR1 MNHEY, CDR2 SVGAGI. The CDR3 spells CASSSPAGGSTDTQYF. CDR3 sequence (DNA): TGTGCCAGCAGCTCCCCAGCGGGGGGATCCACAGATACGCAGTATTTT.

In its sample, this clonotype was seen many times. CDR3 loop: CASSQEGGPPAYEQYF. The DNA for the CDR3 is TGTGCCAGCAGCCAAGAGGGGGGCCCTCCGGCCTACGAGCAGTACTTC. V is TRBV7-2 and J is TRBJ2-7, with D perhaps matching TRBD1 or TRBD2 (6 bases each). The ends were cut back, 5 bases at V and 2 bases at J, with 19 bases in the middle. Germline loops: CDR1 SGHTA, CDR2 FQGNSA. The CDR3 loop spans 16 amino acids. The full variable domain, rest sourced from reference TRBV7-2 and TRBJ2-7, is GAGVSQSPSNKVTEKGKDVELRCDPISGHTALYWYRQSLGQGLEFLIYFQGNSAPDKSGLPSDRFSAERTGGSVSTLTIQRTQQEDSAVYLCASSQEGGPPAYEQYFGPGTRLTVT.

This clonotype has a count of ten or more. The chain combines TRBV20-1 with TRBJ2-3, with 10 positions matching TRBD2. Looked up from germline, CDR1 is DFQATT and CDR2 is SNEGSKA (reference sequence). V shed 5 bases and J 4 bases; nucleotides not matched to a gene: 6. The CDR3 length is 14 residues. The CDR3 region has the DNA TGCAGTGCTCCCCTAGCGGGGGACGCAGATACGCAGTATTTT. This gives the protein CSAPLAGDADTQYF.

V is TRBV2 and J is TRBJ2-7, with D maybe TRBD1 (6 bases). Germline CDR1 is SNHLY and CDR2 is FYNNEI. The V and J ends lost 7 bases and 6 bases respectively, with 16 bases between them. This CDR3 is 13 amino acids long. CDR3 amino acids: CASNPDRSGEQYF. The CDR3 DNA reads as TGTGCCAGCAATCCTGACAGGTCGGGCGAGCAGTACTTC.

This clonotype was seen more than once but under ten times. The chain carries TRBV2 and TRBJ2-3; D is possibly TRBD1 (5 bases). Trimming left V 7 bases short and J 1 base short, with 9 bases between. Germline V gene sequence: CDR1 SNHLY, CDR2 FYNNEI. The CDR3 is made up of 13 amino acids. This CDR3 reads CASIVTGTDTQYF. The CDR3 DNA reads as TGTGCCAGCATCGTGACAGGCACAGATACGCAGTATTTT. The full variable domain, its missing parts supplied by reference TRBV2 and TRBJ2-3, is EPEVTQTPSHQVTQMGQEVILRCVPISNHLYFYWYRQILGQKVEFLVSFYNNEISEKSEIFDDQFSVERPDGSNFTLKIRSTKLEDSAMYFCASIVTGTDTQYFGPGTRLTVL.